This TCR beta chain was sequenced in a study of T-cell memory formation after mild COVID-19. This clonotype was counted between two and nine times. In germline, CDR1 is SGHTA, CDR2 FQGNSA. The CDR3 has 15 residues. V lost 4 bases and J lost 5, with 16 bases in between. TCRdb redid the calling of the 5' RACE reads with MiXCR, one entry per CDR3 protein. The table shows some 270,000 distinct CDR3 sequences, with roughly 15% occurring only once. J is TRBJ2-3 and V is TRBV7-2; D is ambiguous. The sequencing input was PBMCs or a T cell subset sorted from them (not recorded which). This TCR came from an adult woman who had mild COVID-19 (a few samples of this study predate the infection). Cell type and time point are not known. As DNA, the CDR3 is TGTGCCAGCAGCTCTAGTAATCTTAGAAGAGATACGCAGTATTTT. It codes for CASSSSNLRRDTQYF.